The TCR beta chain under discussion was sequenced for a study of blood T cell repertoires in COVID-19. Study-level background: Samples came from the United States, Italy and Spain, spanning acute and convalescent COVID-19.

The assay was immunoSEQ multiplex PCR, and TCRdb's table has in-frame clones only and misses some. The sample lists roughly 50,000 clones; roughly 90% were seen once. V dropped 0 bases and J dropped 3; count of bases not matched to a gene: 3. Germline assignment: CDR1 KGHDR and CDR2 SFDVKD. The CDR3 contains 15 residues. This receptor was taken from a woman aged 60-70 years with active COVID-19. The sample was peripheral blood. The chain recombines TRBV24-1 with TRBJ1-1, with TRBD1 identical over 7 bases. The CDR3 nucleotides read TGTGCCACCAGTGATTTGACTACAGGGGACACTGAAGCTTTCTTT. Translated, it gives CATSDLTTGDTEAFF.